These 16 T cell receptor beta chains originate from one sample sequenced in a study of identifying expanded T cells in peripheral blood. Using immunoSEQ multiplex PCR, the repertoire was profiled, and TCRdb retains in-frame clones only, with some absent. The profile shows about 130,000 clones, 86% of them singletons. Source material: blood. The receptors come from a person aged 18 to 70 in good health.

V usage is TRBV19 and J usage is TRBJ2-7; 10 bases align to TRBD2. The CDR3 is 15 amino acids. Trimming at V came to 3 bases and at J to 4 bases, leaving 6 bases not matched to a gene. CDR1 and CDR2 from the germline V gene are LNHDA and SQIVND (reference sequence). CDR3 sequence: CASSMGASGSYEQYF. The CDR3 coding sequence is TGTGCCAGTAGTATGGGGGCTAGCGGGAGTTACGAGCAGTACTTC. The complete variable domain, with remaining parts taken from reference TRBV19 and TRBJ2-7, reads DGGITQSPKYLFRKEGQNVTLSCEQNLNHDAMYWYRQDPGQGLRLIYYSQIVNDFQKGDIAEGYSVSREKKESFPLTVTSAQKNPTAFYLCASSMGASGSYEQYFGPGTRLTVT.

The chain has TRBV11-3 and TRBJ2-5; D is perhaps TRBD2 (6 bases). The germline CDR1 and CDR2 sequences are SGHNT and YENEEA. This CDR3 is 15 amino acids long. Trimming cost V 5 bases and J 5 bases, with 18 bases left between them. CDR3 protein: CASSRGLQGGETQYF. CDR3 nucleotide sequence: TGTGCCAGCAGCCGGGGACTCCAAGGAGGGGAGACCCAGTACTTC.

V is TRBV18 and J is TRBJ1-6; 9 bases agree with TRBD1. CDR1 and CDR2 from the germline V gene are KGHSH and LQKENI. The CDR3 consists of 16 residues. The ends lost 4 bases at V and 5 bases at J; junction bases unmatched: 6. The CDR3 nucleotides read TGTGCCAGCTCACAGACCGGGACAGGGAATAATTCACCCCTCCACTTT. As protein: CASSQTGTGNNSPLHF. The variable domain in full, completed from reference TRBV18 and TRBJ1-6, reads NAGVMQNPRHLVRRRGQEARLRCSPMKGHSHVYWYRQLPEEGLKFMVYLQKENIIDESGMPKERFSAEFPKEGPSILRIQQVVRGDSAAYFCASSQTGTGNNSPLHFGNGTRLTVT.

The rearrangement uses TRBV19 and TRBJ1-3; D unclear. Germline CDR1 and CDR2: LNHDA and SQIVND (reference sequence). The CDR3 loop spans 12 amino acids. The V end was cut by 7 bases, the J end by 0 bases, with 4 bases between. CDR3 bases: TGTGCCAGTATTAGCTCTGGAAACACCATATATTTT. Translating gives CASISSGNTIYF.

The J gene is TRBJ2-7, the V gene TRBV28; D unclear. With 6 bases removed from V and 1 base from J, the gap between germline ends came to 13 bases. The germline V gene encodes CDR1 MDHEN and CDR2 SYDVKM. The CDR3 sequence is 14 residues long. CDR3 loop: CASSPSQISYEQYF. Here the CDR3 DNA reads TGTGCCAGCAGCCCCTCTCAGATATCCTACGAGCAGTACTTC.

This clone has more than one count but fewer than ten. The chain uses TRBV7-8 and TRBJ1-2; perhaps TRBD1 as D (5 bases). This CDR3 has 16 residues. Trimming took 5 bases from V and 4 from J, leaving 20 bases between them. In germline, CDR1 is SGHVS, CDR2 FQNEAQ. The CDR3 loop reads CASSLTWGLRGYGYTF. CDR3 coding DNA: TGTGCCAGCAGCCTCACGTGGGGACTCCGCGGCTATGGCTACACCTTC.

V gene TRBV14 combines with J gene TRBJ2-2; no clear D. The germline CDR1 and CDR2 sequences are SGHDN and FVKESK. The CDR3 has 12 amino acids. Between the trimmed V and J ends, which lost 0 bases and 14 bases, there was a span of 10 bases. DNA for the CDR3: TGTGCCAGCAGCCAAGAAAGCGAAAGACTGTTTTTT. Residues: CASSQESERLFF. Together with reference TRBV14 and TRBJ2-2, the CDR3 gives the full variable domain: EAGVTQFPSHSVIEKGQTVTLRCDPISGHDNLYWYRRVMGKEIKFLLHFVKESKQDESGMPNNRFLAERTGGTYSTLKVQPAELEDSGVYFCASSQESERLFFGEGSRLTVL.

This clone has more than one count but fewer than ten. The chain has TRBV9 and TRBJ2-7, with D possibly matching TRBD1 (6 bases). Deletions cut 1 base from V and 0 bases from J, with 11 bases between. In germline, CDR1 is SGDLS, CDR2 YYNGEE. This CDR3 spans 15 amino acids. CDR3 nucleotide sequence: TGTGCCAGCAGCGTATCCCCAGGGGCCTCCTACGAGCAGTACTTC. Protein: CASSVSPGASYEQYF. The complete variable domain, with remaining parts taken from reference TRBV9 and TRBJ2-7, reads DSGVTQTPKHLITATGQRVTLRCSPRSGDLSVYWYQQSLDQGLQFLIQYYNGEERAKGNILERFSAQQFPDLHSELNLSSLELGDSALYFCASSVSPGASYEQYFGPGTRLTVT.

The chain combines TRBV18 with TRBJ1-4, with D maybe TRBD1 (5 bases). The CDR3 runs to 16 residues. Trimming took off 2 bases at V and 7 bases at J, with 17 bases between the two ends. Per the germline V gene, CDR1 is KGHSH and CDR2 is LQKENI. CDR3 sequence reads: CASSPNGPTGGEKLFF. As DNA, the CDR3 is TGTGCCAGCTCACCAAATGGGCCAACAGGCGGTGAAAAACTGTTTTTT.

V and J are TRBV9 and TRBJ1-1; D is uncertain. The CDR3 spans 14 residues. V was shortened by 0 bases and J by 1 base, with 7 bases between the two germline ends. Looked up from germline, CDR1 is SGDLS and CDR2 is YYNGEE. CDR3 DNA: TGTGCCAGCAGCGTAGACGGAAGGAACACTGAAGCTTTCTTT. Encoded protein: CASSVDGRNTEAFF.

The chain combines TRBV6-5 with TRBJ2-2, with D possibly TRBD2 on 6 matching bases. Trimming pared 3 bases from V and 1 base from J, leaving 12 bases between. The CDR3 spans 16 residues. Germline assignment: CDR1 MNHEY and CDR2 SVGAGI. CDR3 residues: CASSYSGLRNTGELFF. CDR3 bases: TGTGCCAGCAGTTATTCGGGACTCCGGAACACCGGGGAGCTGTTTTTT.

This rearrangement joins TRBV27 to TRBJ1-2, with D tentatively TRBD1 (5 bases). Germline CDR1 reads MNHEY; CDR2 reads SMNVEV (reference sequence). V gave up 0 bases and J gave up 4 bases, with 15 bases separating them. The CDR3 is 16 residues long. CDR3 DNA: TGTGCCAGCAGTTTATCGGTGGGGGGACCCACCTATGGCTACACCTTC. Residues: CASSLSVGGPTYGYTF.

This rearrangement joins TRBV6-5 to TRBJ1-5, with TRBD1 identical over 7 bases. The CDR3 runs to 13 residues. Germline CDR1 reads MNHEY; CDR2 reads SVGAGI. J gave up 6 bases and V 8 bases, and 7 bases lay outside the gene matches. The CDR3: CASGGTARQPQHF. In DNA form, the CDR3 reads TGTGCCAGCGGTGGGACAGCCCGTCAGCCCCAGCATTTT.

The chain joins TRBV5-1 to TRBJ2-5; no clear D. V shed 0 bases and J shed 1 base, with 7 bases lying between them. CDR1 is SGHRS and CDR2 is YFSETQ in the germline V gene. The CDR3 spans 14 residues. The CDR3: CASSLGHTQETQYF. The CDR3 region has the DNA TGCGCCAGCAGCTTGGGACATACCCAAGAGACCCAGTACTTC. The full variable domain, its missing parts supplied by reference TRBV5-1 and TRBJ2-5, is KAGVTQTPRYLIKTRGQQVTLSCSPISGHRSVSWYQQTPGQGLQFLFEYFSETQRNKGNFPGRFSGRQFSNSRSEMNVSTLELGDSALYLCASSLGHTQETQYFGPGTRLLVL.

The chain is built from TRBV6-6 and TRBJ1-5, with D perhaps matching TRBD1 (6 bases). This CDR3 has 14 residues. V was clipped by 2 bases and J by 3 bases, with 8 bases between them. The germline V gene has CDR1 MNHNY and CDR2 SVGAGI (reference sequence). CDR3 protein: CASSYGGPNQPQHF. As DNA, the CDR3 is TGTGCCAGCAGTTACGGGGGGCCCAATCAGCCCCAGCATTTT.

The V gene is TRBV6-6, the J gene TRBJ2-5, with D perhaps TRBD1 (7 bases). CDR1 is MNHNY, CDR2 SVGAGI, per germline (reference sequence). The CDR3 totals 15 residues. With 2 bases removed from V and 2 bases from J, the gap between germline ends came to 12 bases. The CDR3 loop is CASSYPTGRQETQYF. In DNA, the CDR3 is TGTGCCAGCAGTTACCCGACAGGGAGGCAAGAGACCCAGTACTTC.